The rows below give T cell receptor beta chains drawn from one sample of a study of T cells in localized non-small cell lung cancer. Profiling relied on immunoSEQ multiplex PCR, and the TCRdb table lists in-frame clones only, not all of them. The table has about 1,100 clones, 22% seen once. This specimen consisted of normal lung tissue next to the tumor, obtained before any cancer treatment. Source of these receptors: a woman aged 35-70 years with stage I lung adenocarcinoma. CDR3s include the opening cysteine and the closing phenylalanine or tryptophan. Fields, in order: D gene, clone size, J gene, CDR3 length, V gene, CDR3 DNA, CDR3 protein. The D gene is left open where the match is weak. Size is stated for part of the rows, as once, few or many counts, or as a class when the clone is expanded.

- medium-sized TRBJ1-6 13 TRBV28 TGTGCCAGCAGAACTGGAGATAATTCACCCCTCCACTTT CASRTGDNSPLHF
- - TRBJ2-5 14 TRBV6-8 TGTGCCAGCACAAAAGCCTCGTACCAAGAGACCCAGTACTTC CASTKASYQETQYF
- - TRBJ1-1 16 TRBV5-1 TGCGCCAGCAGCTGGGCCCTGGACAAAACGAACACTGAAGCTTTCTTT CASSWALDKTNTEAFF
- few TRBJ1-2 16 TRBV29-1 TGCAGCGTTGATCTCCGAGGGCAGGGACAAAACTATGGCTACACCTTC CSVDLRGQGQNYGYTF
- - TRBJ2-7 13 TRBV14 TGTGCCAGCAGCCACAATATTTTCTACGAGCAGTACTTC CASSHNIFYEQYF
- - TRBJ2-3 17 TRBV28 TGTGCCAGCAGTTCATCCCTAATGAGGGTCGACACAGATACGCAGTATTTT CASSSSLMRVDTDTQYF
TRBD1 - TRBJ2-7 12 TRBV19 TGTGCCAGTCTGGGCCAGGGGGTTGAGCAGTACTTC CASLGQGVEQYF
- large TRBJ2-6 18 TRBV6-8 TGTGCCAGCAGTGGCCGGGGGACAGCCTCCTCTGGGGCCAACGTCCTGACTTTC CASSGRGTASSGANVLTF
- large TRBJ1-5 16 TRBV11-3 TGTGCCAGCAGCTTAGAAGTGGGAGGCCCCAATCAGCCCCAGCATTTT CASSLEVGGPNQPQHF
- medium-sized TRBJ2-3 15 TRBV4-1 TGCGCCAGCAGCCAAGAACCCCACGGGCCAGATACGCAGTATTTT CASSQEPHGPDTQYF
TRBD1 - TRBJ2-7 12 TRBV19 TGTGCCAGTACCCAGACAGGGTACGAGCAGTACTTC CASTQTGYEQYF
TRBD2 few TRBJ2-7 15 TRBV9 TGTGCCAGCACCTCCTCTCACGGGGGGGCCTACGAGCAGTACTTC CASTSSHGGAYEQYF
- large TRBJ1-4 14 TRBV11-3 TGTGCCAGCAGCTTATTCGGGGCTGATGAAAAACTGTTTTTT CASSLFGADEKLFF
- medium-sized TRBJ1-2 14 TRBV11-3 TGTGCCAGCAGCAAAAACACGGCTAACTATGGCTACACCTTC CASSKNTANYGYTF
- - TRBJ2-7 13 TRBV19 TGTGCCAGTAGCGGTAATGTGGGGTACGAGCAGTACTTC CASSGNVGYEQYF
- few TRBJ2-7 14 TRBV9 TGTGCCAGCAGTGAAAGGCGACAGTCCTACGAGCAGTACTTC CASSERRQSYEQYF
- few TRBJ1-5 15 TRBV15 TGTGCCACCAGCAGGTACAGGGAGGACAAGCAGCCCCAGCATTTT CATSRYREDKQPQHF
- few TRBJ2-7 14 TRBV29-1 TGCAGCGTTGAAGATCAGCTAGGGGCCGGCGAGCAGTACTTC CSVEDQLGAGEQYF
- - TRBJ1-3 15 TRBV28 TGTGCCAGCAGCACTACAGGGTCCTCTGGAAACACCATATATTTT CASSTTGSSGNTIYF
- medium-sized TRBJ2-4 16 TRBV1 TGCGCCAGCAGCCAGGGACTAGCGGCAGCCAAAAACATTCAGTACTTC CASSQGLAAAKNIQYF
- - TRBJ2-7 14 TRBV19 TGTGCCAGTAGTATAGAGGTCGGTCCCTACGAGCAGTACTTC CASSIEVGPYEQYF
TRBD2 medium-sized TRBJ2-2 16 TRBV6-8 TGTGCCAGCAGTACGACTAGCGGGGGGGACACCGGGGAGCTGTTTTTT CASSTTSGGDTGELFF
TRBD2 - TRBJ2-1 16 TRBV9 TGTGCCAGCAGTGAAGTCCGACTAGCGGTCTACAATGAGCAGTTCTTC CASSEVRLAVYNEQFF
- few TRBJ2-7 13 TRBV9 TGTGCCAGCAGCTACGGGGCGGGCTACGAGCAGTACTTC CASSYGAGYEQYF
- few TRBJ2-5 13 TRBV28 TGTGCCAGCAGTTCGCTGGGGGTAAAGACCCAGTACTTC CASSSLGVKTQYF
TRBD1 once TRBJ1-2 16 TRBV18 TGTGCCAGCTCACCCCGGACAGGGGTCCCTCTCTATGGCTACACCTTC CASSPRTGVPLYGYTF
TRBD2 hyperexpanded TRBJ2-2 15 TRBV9 TGTGCCAGCAGCCCTTGGACTAGTGGTACCGGGGAGCTGTTTTTT CASSPWTSGTGELFF
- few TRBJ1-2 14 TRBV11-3 TGTGCCAGCAGCTTGAGTGCCTATTACGATGGCTACACCTTC CASSLSAYYDGYTF
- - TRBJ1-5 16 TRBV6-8 TGTGCCAGCAGTTACGGGGTAGAGGGTAGCAATCAGCCCCAGCATTTT CASSYGVEGSNQPQHF
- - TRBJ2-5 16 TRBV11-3 TGTGCCAGCAGCGGGTCCGGGACACCGGGGTCAGAGACCCAGTACTTC CASSGSGTPGSETQYF
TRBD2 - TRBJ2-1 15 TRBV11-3 TGTGCCAGCAGCGGACGGGGGGGCCTCTACAATGAGCAGTTCTTC CASSGRGGLYNEQFF
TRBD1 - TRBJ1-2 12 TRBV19 TGTGCCAGTACGGACAGGGGGGAAGGCTACACCTTC CASTDRGEGYTF
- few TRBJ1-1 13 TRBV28 TGTGCCAGCAGGTCCGAGTTGCGCACTGAAGCTTTCTTT CASRSELRTEAFF
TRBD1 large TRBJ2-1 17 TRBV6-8 TGTGCCAGCAGCAGAAAGGTGGGACAGGGGTCTTACAATGAGCAGTTCTTC CASSRKVGQGSYNEQFF
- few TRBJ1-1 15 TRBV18 TGTGCCAGCTCACCTGTAGGCGGATTTAGAACTGAAGCTTTCTTT CASSPVGGFRTEAFF
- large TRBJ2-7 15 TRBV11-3 TGTGCCAGCAGCTCAACTACAGGGCCGGGGAACGAGCAGTACTTC CASSSTTGPGNEQYF
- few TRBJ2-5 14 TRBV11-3 TGTGCCAGCAGCTTGGGGACAAACCAAGAGACCCAGTACTTC CASSLGTNQETQYF
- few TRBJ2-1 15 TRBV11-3 TGTGCCAGCAGCTTAAGGGCTGGGGGGGCCAATGAGCAGTTCTTC CASSLRAGGANEQFF
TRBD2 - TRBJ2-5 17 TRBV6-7 TGTGCCAGCAGTCCGGGACTAGCGGGGGGGCCGAGAGAGACCCAGTACTTC CASSPGLAGGPRETQYF
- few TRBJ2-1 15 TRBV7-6 TGTGCCAGCACCAAGGGGAGGTTATCCTACAATGAGCAGTTCTTC CASTKGRLSYNEQFF
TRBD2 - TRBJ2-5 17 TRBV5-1 TGCGCCAGCAGCCCCGGACTAGCGGGAGGCTACCAAGAGACCCAGTACTTC CASSPGLAGGYQETQYF
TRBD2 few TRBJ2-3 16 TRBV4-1 TGCGCCAGCAAAAAGGGGCGGGGGGTTTCCACAGATACGCAGTATTTT CASKKGRGVSTDTQYF